One and the same sample provided the 4 T cell receptor beta chains below, sequenced in a study of cytotoxic CD8 clonotypes in ibrutinib-treated CLL. Some clones are missing from TCRdb's copy, which holds only in-frame ones; the method was immunoSEQ multiplex PCR. Of a few hundred thousand clones in the sample, over 55% were seen once. This sample comprised PBMCs, obtained after 36 months of ibrutinib treatment. Receptors originate from a human donor with chronic lymphocytic leukemia.

Only a few counts were recorded for this clone. The chain has TRBV27 and TRBJ1-5; weak D call: TRBD1 (6 bases). V lost 7 bases and J 6 bases, leaving 16 bases between the germline ends. The CDR3 extends over 14 amino acids. Germline V gene sequence: CDR1 MNHEY, CDR2 SMNVEV (reference sequence). The CDR3 region has the DNA TGTGCCAGCACCCCTCGAGGGGGAAGTCAGCCCCAGCATTTT. It is translated as CASTPRGGSQPQHF.

This clone came up once. V gene TRBV7-2 combines with J gene TRBJ2-1, with 7 bases matching TRBD2. The ends lost 5 bases at V and 4 bases at J; junction bases unmatched: 8. The V gene's germline CDR1 is SGHTA and CDR2 FQGNSA. The CDR3 is made up of 15 amino acids. The DNA for the CDR3 is TGTGCCAGCAGCCGTGGCGGGAGAGGATACAATGAGCAGTTCTTC. This gives the protein CASSRGGRGYNEQFF.

In its sample, this clone was seen a few times. Other DNA sequences in this specimen translate into the identical CDR3. The chain links TRBV28 to TRBJ1-5, with D tentatively TRBD1 (5 bases). CDR1 is MDHEN, CDR2 SYDVKM, per germline. Trimming shortened V by 3 bases and J by 1 base, and 10 bases separated the two germline ends. The CDR3 consists of 15 residues. CDR3 sequence reads: CASSLRGGSNQPQHF. The CDR3 bases are TGTGCCAGCAGTTTGAGGGGAGGGAGCAATCAGCCCCAGCATTTT.

V and J are TRBV18 and TRBJ2-1, with 9 bases that match TRBD1. The germline CDR1 and CDR2 sequences are KGHSH and LQKENI. There are 15 residues in the CDR3. The V and J ends lost 4 bases and 3 bases, in that order; junction bases with no gene match: 4. DNA of the CDR3: TGTGCCAGCTCACTCCCGGGACAGGGCTACAATGAGCAGTTCTTC. Translating gives CASSLPGQGYNEQFF. Complete variable domain (other parts from reference TRBV18 and TRBJ2-1): NAGVMQNPRHLVRRRGQEARLRCSPMKGHSHVYWYRQLPEEGLKFMVYLQKENIIDESGMPKERFSAEFPKEGPSILRIQQVVRGDSAAYFCASSLPGQGYNEQFFGPGTRLTVL.